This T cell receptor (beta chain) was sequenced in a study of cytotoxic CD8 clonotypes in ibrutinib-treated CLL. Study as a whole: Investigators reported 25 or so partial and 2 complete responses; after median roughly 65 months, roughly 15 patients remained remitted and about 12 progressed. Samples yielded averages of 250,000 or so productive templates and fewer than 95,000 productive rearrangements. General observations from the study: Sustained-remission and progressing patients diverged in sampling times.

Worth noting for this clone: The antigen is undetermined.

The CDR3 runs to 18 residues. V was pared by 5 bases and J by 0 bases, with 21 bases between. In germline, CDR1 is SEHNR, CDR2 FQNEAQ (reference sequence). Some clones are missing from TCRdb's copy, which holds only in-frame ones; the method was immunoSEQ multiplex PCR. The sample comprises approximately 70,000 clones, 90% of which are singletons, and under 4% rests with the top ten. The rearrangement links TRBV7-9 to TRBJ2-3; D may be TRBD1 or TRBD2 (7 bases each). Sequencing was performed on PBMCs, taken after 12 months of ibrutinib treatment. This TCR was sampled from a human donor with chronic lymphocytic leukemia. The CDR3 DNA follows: TGTGCCAGCAGCGAGGACAGGATAGCGGGTGTCAGCACAGATACGCAGTATTTT. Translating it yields CASSEDRIAGVSTDTQYF.